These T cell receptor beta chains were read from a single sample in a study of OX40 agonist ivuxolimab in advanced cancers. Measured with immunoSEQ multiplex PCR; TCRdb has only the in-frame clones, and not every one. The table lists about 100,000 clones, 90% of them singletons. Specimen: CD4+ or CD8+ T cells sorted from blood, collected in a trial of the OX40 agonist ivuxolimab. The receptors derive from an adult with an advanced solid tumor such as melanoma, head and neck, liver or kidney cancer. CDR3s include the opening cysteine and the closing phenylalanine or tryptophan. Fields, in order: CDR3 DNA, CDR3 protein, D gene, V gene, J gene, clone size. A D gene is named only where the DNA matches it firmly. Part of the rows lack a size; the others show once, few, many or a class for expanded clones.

TGCAGCGTTGAAGATCGTCTCGGCAGGGGACAGCCCCAGCATTTT	CSVEDRLGRGQPQHF	.	TRBV29-1	TRBJ1-5	.
TGTGCCAGCAGTTACAGGGGCGATCAGCCCCAGCATTTT	CASSYRGDQPQHF	TRBD1	TRBV7-2	TRBJ1-5	.
TGTGCCAGCAGTTACTCAGGGGGGAGTCCTACCTACGAGCAGTACTTC	CASSYSGGSPTYEQYF	.	TRBV6-5	TRBJ2-7	.
TGTGCCAGCAGTGAATGGAGGGGGCGCACAGATACGCAGTATTTT	CASSEWRGRTDTQYF	.	TRBV2	TRBJ2-3	.
TGTGCCGAGGCCAAGGGGCCTGATCAGCCCCAGCATTTT	CAEAKGPDQPQHF	.	TRBV30	TRBJ1-5	few
TGTGCCAGCAGTGATTCTAAGGCAATGCTTGAAAAACTGTTTTTT	CASSDSKAMLEKLFF	.	TRBV25-1	TRBJ1-4	.
TGTGCCAGCAGTGAGGAACCTGGGGCCAACGTCCTGACTTTC	CASSEEPGANVLTF	.	TRBV2	TRBJ2-6	.
TGTGCCAGCAGCTTTAGCAGGGGGCCAACTAATGAAAAACTGTTTTTT	CASSFSRGPTNEKLFF	TRBD1	TRBV5-4	TRBJ1-4	.
TGCGCCAGCAGCGCCAACCCACAGGGAGGGAACACTGAAGCTTTCTTT	CASSANPQGGNTEAFF	.	TRBV5-1	TRBJ1-1	.
TGTGCCAGCAGCCAAGTCGGGGGCAGGGGTGAGCAGTTCTTC	CASSQVGGRGEQFF	.	TRBV14	TRBJ2-1	.
TGTGCCAGTAGTTATTGGGGACAGGGGAACACTGAAGCTTTCTTT	CASSYWGQGNTEAFF	TRBD1	TRBV19	TRBJ1-1	.
TGTGCCAGCTCACCACCAGGGGGGGCCAACGTCCTGACTTTC	CASSPPGGANVLTF	.	TRBV18	TRBJ2-6	.
TGCGCCAGCAGCTTGGAGGGTGGGGGCCCGTACGAGCAGTACTTC	CASSLEGGGPYEQYF	.	TRBV5-1	TRBJ2-7	.